The entry below describes one T cell receptor beta chain. Antigen unknown. In the ViraFEST assay, antigen-specific CD4+ clonotypes were identified by expansion after peptide-pool stimulation. When around 10 days of culture had elapsed, CD4+ T cells were isolated. PCR confirmed that the person was infected with SARS-CoV-2 between March and December 2020. Each well held 2 million to 2.5 million PBMC cultured with 7.5 to 10 ug/ml peptides and approximately 11 IU/ml IL-2. The CDR3 extends over 14 amino acids. Germline CDR1 and CDR2: SGHRS and YFSETQ. V shed 4 bases and J shed 1 base, with 11 bases lying between them. This record comes from a study of vaccination effects on CD4 cells after COVID-19. The wider study: Sample collection from two convalescent patients occurred 16 days and one week before vaccination.

The repertoire was sequenced with immunoSEQ multiplex PCR; TCRdb's copy has only in-frame clones and lacks some. The sample holds some 35,000 clones; approximately 72% are singletons and the top ten take over 15%. Study-level points and caveats: Both infection-induced and vaccine-induced clones contracted markedly at late post-vaccination timepoints.

The sequence derives from a human donor who had a prior SARS-CoV-2 infection. Sequenced here: CD4+ T cells from PBMCs cultured with HCoV-NL63 spike peptides, sampled before COVID-19 vaccination. The rearrangement uses TRBV5-1 and TRBJ2-5; possible D gene TRBD1, 6 bases. The CDR3 DNA reads TGCGCCAGCAGCAAGGACAGCTTCCAAGAGACCCAGTACTTC. Translating gives CASSKDSFQETQYF.